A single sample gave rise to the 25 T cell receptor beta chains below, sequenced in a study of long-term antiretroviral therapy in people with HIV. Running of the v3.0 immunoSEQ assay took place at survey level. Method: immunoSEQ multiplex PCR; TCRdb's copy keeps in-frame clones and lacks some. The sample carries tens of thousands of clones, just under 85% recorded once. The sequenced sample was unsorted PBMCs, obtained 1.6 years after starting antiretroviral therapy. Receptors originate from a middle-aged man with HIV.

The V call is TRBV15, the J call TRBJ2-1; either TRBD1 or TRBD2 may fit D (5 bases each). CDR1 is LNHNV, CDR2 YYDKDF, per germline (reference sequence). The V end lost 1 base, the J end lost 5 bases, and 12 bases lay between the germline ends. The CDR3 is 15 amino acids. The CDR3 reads CATSRAGDPHNEQFF. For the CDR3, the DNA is TGTGCCACCAGCAGAGCCGGGGACCCTCACAATGAGCAGTTCTTC.

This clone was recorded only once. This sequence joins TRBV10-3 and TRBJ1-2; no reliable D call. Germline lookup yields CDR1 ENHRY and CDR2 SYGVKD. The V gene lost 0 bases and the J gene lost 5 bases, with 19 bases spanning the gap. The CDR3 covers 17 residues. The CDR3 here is CAISESNPVVGSYGYTF. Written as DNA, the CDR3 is TGTGCCATCAGTGAGTCGAACCCGGTGGTAGGGTCTTATGGCTACACCTTC.

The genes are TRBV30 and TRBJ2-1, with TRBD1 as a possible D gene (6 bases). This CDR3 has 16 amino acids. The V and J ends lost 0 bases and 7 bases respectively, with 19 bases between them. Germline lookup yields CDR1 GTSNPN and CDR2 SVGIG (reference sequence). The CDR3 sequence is CAWSVYGRGFANEQFF. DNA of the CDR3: TGTGCCTGGAGTGTATATGGCAGGGGCTTCGCAAATGAGCAGTTCTTC.

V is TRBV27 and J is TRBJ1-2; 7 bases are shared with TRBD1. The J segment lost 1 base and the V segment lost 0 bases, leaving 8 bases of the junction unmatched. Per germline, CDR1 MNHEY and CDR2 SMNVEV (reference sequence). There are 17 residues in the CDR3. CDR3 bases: TGTGCCAGCAGTTTATCGAAAGGGGGCAGGGATAACTATGGCTACACCTTC. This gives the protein CASSLSKGGRDNYGYTF.

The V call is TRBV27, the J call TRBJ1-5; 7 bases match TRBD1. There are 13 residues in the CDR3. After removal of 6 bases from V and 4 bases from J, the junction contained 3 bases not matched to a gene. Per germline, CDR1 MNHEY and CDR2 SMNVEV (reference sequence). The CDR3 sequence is CASSRDRNQPQHF. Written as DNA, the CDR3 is TGTGCCAGCAGCCGGGACAGAAATCAGCCCCAGCATTTT.

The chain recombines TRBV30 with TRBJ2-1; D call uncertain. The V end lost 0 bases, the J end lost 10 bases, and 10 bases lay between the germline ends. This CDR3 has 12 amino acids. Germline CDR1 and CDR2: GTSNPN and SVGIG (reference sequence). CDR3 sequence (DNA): TGTGCCTGGAGTGTATTGGTATACGAGCAGTTCTTC. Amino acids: CAWSVLVYEQFF.

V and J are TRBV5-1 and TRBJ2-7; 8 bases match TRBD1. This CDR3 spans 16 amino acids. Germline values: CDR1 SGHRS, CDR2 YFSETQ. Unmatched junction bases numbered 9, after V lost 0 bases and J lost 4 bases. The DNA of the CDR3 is TGCGCCAGCAGCTTGGACGACCAGGGGGCTTCGTACGAGCAGTACTTC. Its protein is CASSLDDQGASYEQYF. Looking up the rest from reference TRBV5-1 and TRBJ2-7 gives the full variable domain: KAGVTQTPRYLIKTRGQQVTLSCSPISGHRSVSWYQQTPGQGLQFLFEYFSETQRNKGNFPGRFSGRQFSNSRSEMNVSTLELGDSALYLCASSLDDQGASYEQYFGPGTRLTVT.

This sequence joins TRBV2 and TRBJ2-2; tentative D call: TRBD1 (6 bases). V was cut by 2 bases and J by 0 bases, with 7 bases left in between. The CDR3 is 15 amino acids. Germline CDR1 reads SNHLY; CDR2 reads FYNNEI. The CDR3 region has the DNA TGTGCCAGCAGTGAATGGACAGCGAACACCGGGGAGCTGTTTTTT. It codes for CASSEWTANTGELFF.

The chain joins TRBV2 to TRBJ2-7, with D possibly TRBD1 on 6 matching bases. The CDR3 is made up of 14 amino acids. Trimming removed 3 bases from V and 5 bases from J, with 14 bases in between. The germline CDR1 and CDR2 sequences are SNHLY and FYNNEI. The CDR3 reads CASSDGQLPDEQYF. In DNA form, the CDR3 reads TGTGCCAGCAGTGATGGACAGCTGCCTGACGAGCAGTACTTC.

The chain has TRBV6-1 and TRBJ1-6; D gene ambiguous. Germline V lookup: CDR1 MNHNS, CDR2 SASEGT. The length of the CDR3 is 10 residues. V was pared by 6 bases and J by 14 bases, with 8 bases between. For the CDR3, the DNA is TGTGCCAGCAGCGGGCATTCCCTCCACTTT. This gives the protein CASSGHSLHF.

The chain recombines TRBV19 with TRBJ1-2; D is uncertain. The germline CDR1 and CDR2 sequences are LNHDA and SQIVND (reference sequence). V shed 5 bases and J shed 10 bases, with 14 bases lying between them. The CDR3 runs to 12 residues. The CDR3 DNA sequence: TGTGCCAGTAGTCCCCGGGGTGAGGCCTACACCTTC. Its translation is CASSPRGEAYTF.

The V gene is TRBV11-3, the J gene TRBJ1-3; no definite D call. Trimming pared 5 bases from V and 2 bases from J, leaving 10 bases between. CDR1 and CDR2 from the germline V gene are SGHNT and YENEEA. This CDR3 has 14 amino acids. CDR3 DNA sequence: TGTGCCAGCAGCCGACAATCTGCTGGAAACACCATATATTTT. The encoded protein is CASSRQSAGNTIYF.

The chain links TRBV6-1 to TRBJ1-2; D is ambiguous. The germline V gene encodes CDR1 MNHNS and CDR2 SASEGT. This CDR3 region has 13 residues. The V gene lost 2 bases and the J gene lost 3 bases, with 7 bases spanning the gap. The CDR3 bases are TGTGCCAGCAGTGAAATAGGCGACTATGGCTACACCTTC. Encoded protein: CASSEIGDYGYTF.

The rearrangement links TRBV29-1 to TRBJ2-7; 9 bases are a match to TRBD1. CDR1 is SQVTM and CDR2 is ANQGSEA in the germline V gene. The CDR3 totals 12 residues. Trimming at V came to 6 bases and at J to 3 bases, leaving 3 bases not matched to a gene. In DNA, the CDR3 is TGCAGCGTGGAGGGACAGGGCTACGAGCAGTACTTC. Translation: CSVEGQGYEQYF.

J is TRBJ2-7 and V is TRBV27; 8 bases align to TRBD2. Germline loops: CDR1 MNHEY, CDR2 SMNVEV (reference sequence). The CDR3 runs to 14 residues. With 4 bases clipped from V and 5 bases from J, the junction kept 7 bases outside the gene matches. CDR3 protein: CASSWSGSIHEQYF. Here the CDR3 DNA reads TGTGCCAGCAGTTGGAGCGGGAGTATCCACGAGCAGTACTTC.

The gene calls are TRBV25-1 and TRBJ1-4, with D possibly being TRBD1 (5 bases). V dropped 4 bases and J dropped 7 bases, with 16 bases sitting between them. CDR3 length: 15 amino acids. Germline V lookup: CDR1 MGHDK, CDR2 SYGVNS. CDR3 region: CASSGSGLGGEKLFF. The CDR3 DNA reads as TGTGCCAGCAGTGGGTCAGGGCTAGGAGGTGAAAAACTGTTTTTT.

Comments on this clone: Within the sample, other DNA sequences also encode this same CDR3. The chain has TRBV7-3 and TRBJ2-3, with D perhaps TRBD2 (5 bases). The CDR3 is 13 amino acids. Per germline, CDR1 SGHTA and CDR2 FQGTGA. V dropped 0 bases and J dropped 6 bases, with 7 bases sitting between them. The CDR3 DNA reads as TGTGCCAGCAGCTTAACTTCGGGGGATACGCAGTATTTT. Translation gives CASSLTSGDTQYF.

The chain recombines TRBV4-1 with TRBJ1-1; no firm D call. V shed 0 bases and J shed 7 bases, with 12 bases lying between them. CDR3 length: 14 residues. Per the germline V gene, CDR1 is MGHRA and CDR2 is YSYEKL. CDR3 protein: CASSQDGIGDEAFF. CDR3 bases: TGCGCCAGCAGCCAAGATGGTATCGGGGATGAAGCTTTCTTT.

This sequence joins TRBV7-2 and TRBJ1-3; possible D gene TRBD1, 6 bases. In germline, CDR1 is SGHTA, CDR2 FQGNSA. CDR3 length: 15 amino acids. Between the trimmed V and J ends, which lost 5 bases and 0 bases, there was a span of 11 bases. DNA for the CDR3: TGTGCCAGCAGCACAACAGGGATCTCTGGAAACACCATATATTTT. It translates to CASSTTGISGNTIYF.

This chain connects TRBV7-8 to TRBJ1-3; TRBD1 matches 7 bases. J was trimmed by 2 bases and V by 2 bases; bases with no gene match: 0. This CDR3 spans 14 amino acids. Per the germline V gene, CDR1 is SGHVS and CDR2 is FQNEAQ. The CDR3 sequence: CASSLQGAGNTIYF. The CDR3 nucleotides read TGTGCCAGCAGCTTACAGGGGGCTGGAAACACCATATATTTT.

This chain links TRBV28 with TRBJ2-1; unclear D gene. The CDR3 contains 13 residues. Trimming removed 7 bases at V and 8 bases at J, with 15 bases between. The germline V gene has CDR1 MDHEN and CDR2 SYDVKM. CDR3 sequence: CASTEDPVYEQFF. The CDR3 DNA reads TGTGCCAGCACCGAGGACCCCGTCTATGAGCAGTTCTTC.

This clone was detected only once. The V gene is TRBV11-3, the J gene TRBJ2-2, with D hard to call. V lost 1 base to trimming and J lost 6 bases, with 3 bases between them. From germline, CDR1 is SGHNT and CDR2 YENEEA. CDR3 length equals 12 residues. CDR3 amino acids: CASSLGPGELFF. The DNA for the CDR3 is TGTGCCAGCAGCTTAGGTCCCGGGGAGCTGTTTTTT.

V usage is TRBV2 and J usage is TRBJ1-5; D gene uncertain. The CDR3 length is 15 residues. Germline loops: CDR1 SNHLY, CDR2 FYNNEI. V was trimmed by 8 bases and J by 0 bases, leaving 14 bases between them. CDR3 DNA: TGTGCCAGCGGACCTAGTCGTTATAGCAATCAGCCCCAGCATTTT. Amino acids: CASGPSRYSNQPQHF.

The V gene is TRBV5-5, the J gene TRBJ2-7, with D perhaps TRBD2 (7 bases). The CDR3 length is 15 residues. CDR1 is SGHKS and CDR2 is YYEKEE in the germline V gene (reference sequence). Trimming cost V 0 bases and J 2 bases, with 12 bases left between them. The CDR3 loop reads CASSLAGGSTYEQYF. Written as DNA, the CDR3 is TGTGCCAGCAGCTTGGCGGGGGGCTCCACCTACGAGCAGTACTTC. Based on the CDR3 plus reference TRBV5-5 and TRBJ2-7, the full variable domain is DAGVTQSPTHLIKTRGQQVTLRCSPISGHKSVSWYQQVLGQGPQFIFQYYEKEERGRGNFPDRFSARQFPNYSSELNVNALLLGDSALYLCASSLAGGSTYEQYFGPGTRLTVT.

Here the CDR3 DNA reads TGCAGTGCTAGACTAGTATCCGAGCAGTACTTC. Residues: CSARLVSEQYF. This sequence joins TRBV20-1 and TRBJ2-7; no firm D call. Germline V gene lookup returns CDR1 DFQATT and CDR2 SNEGSKA (reference sequence). With 2 bases removed from V and 6 bases from J, the gap between germline ends came to 8 bases. The CDR3 loop spans 11 amino acids.